This T cell receptor (beta chain) was recovered during a study of blood T cell repertoires in COVID-19. Study summary: COVID-19 samples from acute and convalescent phases originated in the United States, Italy and Spain.

Generated by immunoSEQ multiplex PCR, the TCRdb table keeps only in-frame clones and is missing some. This repertoire shows some 390,000 clones, 70% to 90% found once; its top ten account for about 2%. The V end lost 4 bases, the J end lost 2 bases, and 11 bases lay between the germline ends. This CDR3 has 14 residues. Germline V gene lookup returns CDR1 LNHDA and CDR2 SQIVND (reference sequence). This chain links TRBV19 with TRBJ2-5, with a tentative D call TRBD1 (6 bases). Material for sequencing was peripheral blood. This clonotype originated in a woman aged 55-69 years with COVID-19, enrolled during active disease. The CDR3 loop is CASSKDRQQETQYF. The CDR3, as DNA: TGTGCCAGTAGTAAGGACAGACAACAAGAGACCCAGTACTTC.